The entry below describes one TCR beta chain. This receptor's antigen is unknown. Base qualities were left out, and no much larger clone turns up one base away. TCRbeta CDR3 regions were amplified from genomic DNA by means of the immunoSEQ Assay, a bias-controlled multiplex PCR. From the authors' description of their analysis: Within the assay, amplification of reference gene primers was used to estimate how many nucleated cells each sample contained. Sequence reads were collapsed and filtered to measure the absolute abundance of every unique TCRbeta CDR3 rearrangement. For each sample, productive Simpson clonality was calculated by taking the square root of Simpson's diversity index across productive rearrangements. This is the immuneACCESS table as TCRdb keeps it, with only in-frame sequences that have V and J called. A part of the clones is gone; compared with another copy, unresolved V genes explain less than half, and the rest is unexplained. V and J calls and clone size are given by that table; D and trimming were obtained from the DNA. The sample contains 310,000 or so clones, 80% to 90% of them found a single time. Approximately 9% of the sample comes from the top ten.

From the germline V gene (reference sequence), CDR1 is DFQATT and CDR2 is SNEGSKA. From the cysteine through the phenylalanine, the CDR3 covers 13 amino acids. The entry retains the CDR3 DNA only, 39 bases that are in frame from base 1. V ends up 3 bases short and J 7 bases short, with an unmatched junction base count of 8. In the prospective study, participants were about 18 to 89 years old, resided in about 25 geographic areas of the United States, and were enrolled through a virtual design. To assign participants to cohorts, the prospective study relied on clinical history that participants themselves reported in a screening survey and a study questionnaire. Recovered participants in ImmuneRACE Cohort 3 were defined as having two consecutive negative NP/OP PCR tests, clearance from a healthcare professional, or resolution of symptoms. In the prospective study, whole blood, serum and a nasopharyngeal or oropharyngeal swab were collected from each participant by mobile phlebotomists. Additional blood draws and questionnaires over an approximately two-month period could optionally be provided by prospective study participants. Before DNA extraction, prospective study blood samples were shipped either frozen or at room temperature.

The sample is drawn from a study of blood T cell repertoires in COVID-19 (dated by TCRdb to about 2020). Background on the whole study: The collaborator samples originated in the United States, Italy and Spain and spanned the acute and convalescent phases of COVID-19. Where available, HLA class I and class II types were obtained from metadata supplied by the sample provider rather than from assay-based typing. Deeply sampled blood TCRbeta repertoires from subjects exposed to, actively infected with, or recovered from COVID-19 were included in the dataset. Sample metadata almost always included a de-identified subject ID, COVID-19 status, age in years and sex. The prospective study material was composed of cDNA or gDNA derived from T cells, B-cell-depleted T cells, or PBMCs. The repertoires were released in a freely available public database intended as a resource for research on the immune response to SARS-CoV-2. Samples came from the ongoing ImmuneRACE study (first 160 participants) plus 1,254 subjects from 6 global collaborators.

Summary of the overall study and its limitations: Clinical and demographic metadata were provided uncurated, with the amount varying by source and participant.

The receptor chain draws on TRBV20-1 and TRBJ1-2; the central 7 bases match TRBD1. Sequencing was carried out using PBMCs or T cells enriched from blood (not recorded which). The clonotype was recovered from a woman between 18 and 29 years old who had recovered from COVID-19. The CDR3 has the sequence CSASTDTGAGYTF. DNA sequence: TGCAGTGCTAGTACTGATACAGGGGCTGGCTACACCTTC.